The entry that follows covers one TCR beta chain sequence. The data belong to a study of blood T cell repertoires in COVID-19. In the study overall: The United States, Italy and Spain were the sources of the acute and convalescent COVID-19 samples.

The CDR3 has 16 residues. The ends lost 0 bases at V and 9 bases at J; junction bases unmatched: 12. Per the germline V gene, CDR1 is LGHDT and CDR2 is YNNKEL (reference sequence). Recruits, aged about 18 to 89 years, lived in 24 US areas. Clinical histories supplied by participants themselves formed the basis of cohort assignment. How the authors handled the data: By means of reference gene primer amplification, nucleated cell counts were estimated. Sequencing was performed with immunoSEQ multiplex PCR; in TCRdb, only in-frame clones are kept and a portion is missing. V, J and clone size derive from that table, while D and trimming were established from the DNA sequence. This sample has some 240,000 clones, with around 90% found just once.

The genes are TRBV3-1 (or the pseudogene TRBV3-2) and TRBJ2-5, with 8 bases that match TRBD2. Sequencing used PBMCs or T cells enriched from blood (not recorded which). The sequence was obtained from a woman aged 40 to 55 who had been exposed to COVID-19. The CDR3 DNA reads as TGTGCCAGCAGCCAAGAGGGGGTCTTGGCGGGGGGTTCCCAGTACTTC. It is translated as CASSQEGVLAGGSQYF.